Listed below are T cell receptor beta chains from one sample, sequenced in a study of Ad26.COV2.S vaccination and SARS-CoV-2 variants. Method: immunoSEQ multiplex PCR; TCRdb's copy keeps in-frame clones and lacks some. The table includes about 400,000 clones, 83% detected once. This specimen was peripheral blood, taken in a trial of Ad26.COV2.S vaccine versus placebo. These receptors were taken from a person between 18 and 65 years old who received the Ad26.COV2.S COVID-19 vaccine or a placebo. Each CDR3 is given with its conserved first and last residue. A D gene is named only where the DNA matches it firmly. Not all rows give a size; the values are once, few, many and, for expanded clones, a class.

.	few	TRBV12-3/TRBV12-4	TRBJ1-2	TGTGCCAGCAGTTCGACAGACTGGGGCTACACCTTC	CASSSTDWGYTF
.	once	TRBV3-1/TRBV3-2	TRBJ1-4	TGTGCCAGCAGCCTCCTTGGGGCTAATGAAAAACTGTTTTTT	CASSLLGANEKLFF
.	.	TRBV19	TRBJ2-7	TGTGCCAGTAGTATGCGGACGGGCTCCTACGAGCAGTACTTC	CASSMRTGSYEQYF
.	.	TRBV4-3	TRBJ2-2	TGCGCCAGCAGCCATGTCTTACAAGGACCCAGTGGGACACCCGGGGAGCTGTTTTTT	CASSHVLQGPSGTPGELFF
.	few	TRBV12-5	TRBJ2-2	TGTGCTAGGACTACCGGGGAGCTGTTTTTT	CARTTGELFF
TRBD1	.	TRBV5-4	TRBJ2-7	TGTGCCAGCAGCTCGGACAGGCCCTACGAGCAGTACTTC	CASSSDRPYEQYF
.	.	TRBV24-1	TRBJ1-5	TGTGCCACCAGCCCGGGACGGCATAATCAGCCCCAGCATTTT	CATSPGRHNQPQHF
TRBD2	.	TRBV5-4	TRBJ2-7	TGTGCCTTCCGGGGGGGCTCTGGCGAGCAGTACTTC	CAFRGGSGEQYF
.	.	TRBV7-5	TRBJ2-3	TGTGCCAGAAGCCCCTCGTTAAATACGCAGTATTTT	CARSPSLNTQYF
.	.	TRBV3-1/TRBV3-2	TRBJ1-1	TGTGCCAGCAGCCAAGATGGTTCAGGGAGAGGTGAAGCTTTCTTT	CASSQDGSGRGEAFF
.	.	TRBV5-1	TRBJ1-1	TGCGCCAGCAGCACCGGGATGAACACTGAAGCTTTCTTT	CASSTGMNTEAFF
.	.	TRBV7-9	TRBJ1-1	TGTGCCAGCGGGAATTGGGGCACTGAAGCTTTCTTT	CASGNWGTEAFF
.	once	TRBV7-2	TRBJ1-3	TGTGCCAGCAGCGCGCAAATAGGGGGAAACACCATATATTTT	CASSAQIGGNTIYF
.	.	TRBV19	TRBJ2-5	TGTGCCAGTAGTTGGGGCCGGGGACAAGAGACCCAGTACTTC	CASSWGRGQETQYF
.	.	TRBV3-1/TRBV3-2	TRBJ2-3	TGTGCCAGCAGCCAGCGGAAACAGTCCACAGATACGCAGTATTTT	CASSQRKQSTDTQYF
TRBD1	.	TRBV29-1	TRBJ1-2	TGCAGCCGGACAGGGAAGGAGACCAAAAAAAACTGTAACTATGGCTACACCTTC	CSRTGKETKKNCNYGYTF
TRBD2	.	TRBV19	TRBJ2-2	TGTGCCAGTACTAGCGGCGGCGGGGCCGGGGAGCTGTTTTTT	CASTSGGGAGELFF
.	.	TRBV7-3	TRBJ2-4	TGTGCCAGCAGCTTAAGTGCAGGGGACATTCAGTACTTC	CASSLSAGDIQYF
TRBD1	.	TRBV18	TRBJ2-7	TGTGCCAGCTCACCACAGACAGGGGGGGACGAGCAGTACTTC	CASSPQTGGDEQYF
.	.	TRBV5-6	TRBJ2-7	TGTGCCAGCACCTCGACTGGAAAATACGAGCAGTACTTC	CASTSTGKYEQYF
TRBD1	.	TRBV24-1	TRBJ1-5	TGTGCCACCAGTGATTTGACAGGGGGAGTTAGGCATTTT	CATSDLTGGVRHF
.	.	TRBV7-3	TRBJ1-1	TGTGCCAGCAGCTACTTTGGGAACACTGAAGCTTTCTTT	CASSYFGNTEAFF
TRBD2	.	TRBV27	TRBJ2-1	TGTGCCAGCAGTTTTCCAGCGGGAAAAGACAATGAGCAGTTCTTC	CASSFPAGKDNEQFF
.	.	TRBV18	TRBJ1-2	TGTGCCAGCTCACCCCGCCTGGATGGCTACACCTTC	CASSPRLDGYTF
.	.	TRBV6-5	TRBJ1-1	TGTGCCAGCAGTTACCAAGGGGTCCGAAACACTGAAGCTTTCTTT	CASSYQGVRNTEAFF
.	.	TRBV15	TRBJ2-1	TGTGCCACCAGCAGCTACAATGAGCAGTTCTTC	CATSSYNEQFF
.	.	TRBV12-5	TRBJ2-7	TGTGCTAGTGGTTTTTTCGGCGGCAGGTTTATACGCGAGCAGTACTTC	CASGFFGGRFIREQYF
TRBD1	many	TRBV4-2	TRBJ2-6	TGTGCCAGCAGCCAAGAGACAGGGACCGGGGCCAACGTCCTGACTTTC	CASSQETGTGANVLTF
.	.	TRBV7-2	TRBJ1-2	TGTGCCAGCAGCTCTAGACCATCCGCGGGGGGCTACACCTTC	CASSSRPSAGGYTF
.	.	TRBV28	TRBJ2-7	TGTGCCAGCAGTCCCATGCTAGCTAGCTACGAGCAGTACTTC	CASSPMLASYEQYF
.	.	TRBV6-5	TRBJ1-3	TGTGCCAGCAAGGACACCAGAATCCTTGCAAACACCATATATTTT	CASKDTRILANTIYF